Below, 21 T cell receptor beta chains from the same sample are listed, as sequenced in a study of blood T cell repertoires in COVID-19. Here immunoSEQ multiplex PCR was the method, and the copy in TCRdb shows in-frame clones only, minus some. The sample carries approximately 130,000 clones, over 70% recorded once. Material for sequencing was peripheral blood. Receptor source: a man older than 75 with acute or convalescent COVID-19.

The V gene is TRBV10-3, the J gene TRBJ2-3; 11 nucleotides line up with TRBD2. This CDR3 is 13 amino acids long. The junction had 3 bases not matched to a gene; V was cut back by 7 bases and J by 6 bases. The germline gives CDR1 ENHRY, CDR2 SYGVKD. CDR3 in DNA: TGTGCCATCACACTAGCGGGGGTTGATACGCAGTATTTT. This sequence encodes CAITLAGVDTQYF.

In this sample, this clone turned up once. This chain links TRBV5-5 with TRBJ2-7; 9 nucleotides match TRBD1. The germline V gene has CDR1 SGHKS and CDR2 YYEKEE (reference sequence). The CDR3 has 13 residues. J was trimmed by 3 bases and V by 5 bases; bases with no gene match: 3. CDR3: CASSLTGGYEQYF. The CDR3 coding sequence is TGTGCCAGCAGTCTGACAGGGGGCTACGAGCAGTACTTC.

The chain has TRBV18 and TRBJ1-1; no definite D call. The CDR3 has 12 amino acids. The V and J ends lost 5 bases and 2 bases respectively, with 6 bases between them. Germline V CDR1 and CDR2: KGHSH, LQKENI. CDR3 sequence reads: CASSNINTEAFF. The CDR3 DNA reads TGTGCCAGCTCAAATATCAACACTGAAGCTTTCTTT.

This chain's CDR3 is CASSFLRRGEYEQYF. CDR3 in DNA: TGTGCCAGCAGTTTCCTGAGGCGGGGTGAGTACGAGCAGTACTTC. The rearrangement uses TRBV6-5 and TRBJ2-7, with D maybe TRBD2 (6 bases). The V gene's germline CDR1 is MNHEY and CDR2 SVGAGI. This CDR3 has 15 amino acids. V was trimmed by 4 bases and J by 4 bases, leaving 17 bases between them.

The gene calls are TRBV6-2 or TRBV6-3 and TRBJ1-6; 8 positions match TRBD1. The V gene's germline CDR1 is MNHEY and CDR2 SVGEGT. This CDR3 spans 15 amino acids. J gave up 9 bases and V 3 bases, and 7 bases lay outside the gene matches. The CDR3 DNA reads as TGTGCCAGCAGTTATACGACAGGGGTGAGTTCACCCCTCCACTTT. Its translation: CASSYTTGVSSPLHF.

The rearrangement joins TRBV5-4 to TRBJ2-3, with 7 nucleotides matching TRBD2. This CDR3 contains 18 residues. V lost 2 bases and J lost 6; bases outside the gene matches: 18. Germline-derived CDR1 and CDR2 are SGHNT and YYREEE (reference sequence). The chain's CDR3 is CASSFAFGSGGTGDTQYF. CDR3 in DNA: TGTGCCAGCAGCTTCGCGTTCGGGTCGGGGGGAACCGGGGATACGCAGTATTTT.

The chain employs TRBV2 and TRBJ1-2; no clear D gene. Trimming stripped 8 bases from V and 4 bases from J, with 8 bases between. CDR1 and CDR2 (germline): SNHLY, FYNNEI. There are 11 residues in the CDR3. The CDR3 loop reads CASSNTYGYTF. The CDR3 nucleotides are TGTGCCAGCTCCAACACCTATGGCTACACCTTC. Variable domain in full (rest from reference TRBV2 and TRBJ1-2): EPEVTQTPSHQVTQMGQEVILRCVPISNHLYFYWYRQILGQKVEFLVSFYNNEISEKSEIFDDQFSVERPDGSNFTLKIRSTKLEDSAMYFCASSNTYGYTFGSGTRLTVV.

The chain uses TRBV5-1 and TRBJ1-1; D is uncertain. Trimming cost V 3 bases and J 4 bases, with 13 bases left between them. Germline values: CDR1 SGHRS, CDR2 YFSETQ. This CDR3 contains 14 residues. The CDR3 nucleotides read TGCGCCAGCAGCTCCGAGGGCCGGACCACTGAAGCTTTCTTT. It translates to CASSSEGRTTEAFF.

V and J are TRBV5-1 and TRBJ2-1, with TRBD1 identical over 7 bases. This CDR3 contains 14 residues. The germline V gene has CDR1 SGHRS and CDR2 YFSETQ. With 4 bases clipped from V and 10 bases from J, the junction kept 11 bases outside the gene matches. CDR3 in amino acids: CASSVGQVTGEQFF. CDR3 bases: TGCGCCAGCAGCGTAGGACAGGTCACAGGCGAGCAGTTCTTC.

The V call is TRBV12-3 or TRBV12-4, the J call TRBJ2-2; D unclear. This CDR3 comprises 13 residues. The V gene lost 1 base and the J gene lost 4 bases, with 4 bases spanning the gap. The CDR3 bases are TGTGCCAGCAGTTTAGGGGCCACCGGGGAGCTGTTTTTT. Protein product: CASSLGATGELFF.

The chain carries TRBV27 and TRBJ1-1; 8 bases map to TRBD1. CDR3 length: 15 amino acids. V trimming: 3 bases; J trimming: 2 bases; junction bases outside the gene matches: 5. Germline CDR1 reads MNHEY; CDR2 reads SMNVEV (reference sequence). CDR3 nucleotides: TGTGCCAGCAGTTTCCGGGACAGGCCAAACACTGAAGCTTTCTTT. Amino acids: CASSFRDRPNTEAFF.

This chain joins TRBV5-1 and TRBJ2-7; TRBD1 might be the D (5 bases). Trimming shortened V by 0 bases and J by 6 bases, and 16 bases separated the two germline ends. This CDR3 comprises 15 residues. Germline assignment: CDR1 SGHRS and CDR2 YFSETQ. Here the CDR3 reads CASSLGQGRSSEQYF. For the CDR3, the DNA is TGCGCCAGCAGCTTGGGCCAGGGCCGCTCTTCCGAGCAGTACTTC.

V and J are TRBV7-9 and TRBJ1-1; tentative D call: TRBD1 (6 bases). The ends were cut back, 4 bases at V and 0 bases at J, with 15 bases in the middle. CDR1 and CDR2 from the germline V gene are SEHNR and FQNEAQ (reference sequence). The length of the CDR3 is 16 residues. The chain's CDR3 is CASSSKDSQMNTEAFF. CDR3 bases: TGTGCCAGCAGCTCAAAGGACAGCCAGATGAACACTGAAGCTTTCTTT. The whole variable domain, filled in from reference TRBV7-9 and TRBJ1-1, reads DTGVSQNPRHKITKRGQNVTFRCDPISEHNRLYWYRQTLGQGPEFLTYFQNEAQLEKSRLLSDRFSAERPKGSFSTLEIQRTEQGDSAMYLCASSSKDSQMNTEAFFGQGTRLTVV.

J is TRBJ2-7 and V is TRBV5-1; D may be TRBD1 (6 bases). V was pared by 4 bases and J by 3 bases, with 14 bases between. The V gene's germline CDR1 is SGHRS and CDR2 YFSETQ. The CDR3 is 14 amino acids. CDR3 loop: CASSLRQADYEQYF. CDR3 coding DNA: TGCGCCAGCAGCCTCCGACAGGCCGACTACGAGCAGTACTTC.

V is TRBV10-3 and J is TRBJ2-3, with 13 bases matching TRBD2. V lost 2 bases and J lost 5; bases outside the gene matches: 4. The CDR3 contains 16 residues. Per germline, CDR1 ENHRY and CDR2 SYGVKD. CDR3 region: CAISERLAGGGDTQYF. In DNA form, the CDR3 reads TGTGCCATCAGTGAGCGACTAGCGGGGGGTGGAGATACGCAGTATTTT.

The chain couples TRBV4-3 to TRBJ1-3; 9 bases map to TRBD1. CDR1 and CDR2 from the germline V gene are LGHNA and YSLEER. V lost 0 bases to trimming and J lost 3 bases; unmatched junction nucleotides: 15. This CDR3 region has 20 residues. CDR3 residues: CASSQEVTGGNQVYGNTIYF. The DNA for the CDR3 is TGCGCCAGCAGCCAAGAGGTCACAGGGGGCAATCAAGTGTATGGAAACACCATATATTTT.

This chain joins TRBV7-9 and TRBJ1-6, with D maybe TRBD1 (5 bases). In germline, CDR1 is SEHNR, CDR2 FQNEAQ (reference sequence). V was shortened by 4 bases and J by 0 bases, with 10 bases between the two germline ends. The CDR3 is 16 residues long. CDR3 amino acids: CASSSGRSSYNSPLHF. CDR3 bases: TGTGCCAGCAGCTCAGGGAGGAGCTCCTATAATTCACCCCTCCACTTT.

The chain carries TRBV29-1 and TRBJ1-1; weak D call: TRBD1 (6 bases). CDR1 and CDR2 (germline): SQVTM, ANQGSEA. The V end was cut by 6 bases, the J end by 2 bases, with 10 bases between. CDR3 length: 12 amino acids. The CDR3 loop is CSVGQFNTEAFF. In nucleotides, the CDR3 is TGCAGCGTAGGACAGTTCAACACTGAAGCTTTCTTT.

For the CDR3, the DNA is TGTGCCAGCAGCCACGAGGGACAGGGAGACTATGGCTACACCTTC. This codes for CASSHEGQGDYGYTF. The rearrangement uses TRBV4-2 and TRBJ1-2, with 9 bases lining up with TRBD1. The ends lost 3 bases at V and 3 bases at J; junction bases unmatched: 5. CDR3 size: 15 residues. The germline gives CDR1 LGHNA, CDR2 YNFKEQ.

This rearrangement joins TRBV10-3 to TRBJ2-5, with D uncertain. V was pared by 0 bases and J by 1 base, with 3 bases between. Germline CDR1 ENHRY, CDR2 SYGVKD. This CDR3 spans 13 amino acids. DNA for the CDR3: TGTGCCATCAGTGAGTCCTCCCAAGAGACCCAGTACTTC. Amino acids: CAISESSQETQYF.

The gene calls are TRBV6-1 and TRBJ2-3; D unresolved. Trimming cost V 1 base and J 7 bases, with 18 bases left between them. The CDR3 runs to 16 residues. Germline CDR1 reads MNHNS; CDR2 reads SASEGT. As DNA, the CDR3 is TGTGCCAGCAGTGAAGACGGCCGTCCTATCAGGAATACGCAGTATTTT. The encoded protein is CASSEDGRPIRNTQYF.